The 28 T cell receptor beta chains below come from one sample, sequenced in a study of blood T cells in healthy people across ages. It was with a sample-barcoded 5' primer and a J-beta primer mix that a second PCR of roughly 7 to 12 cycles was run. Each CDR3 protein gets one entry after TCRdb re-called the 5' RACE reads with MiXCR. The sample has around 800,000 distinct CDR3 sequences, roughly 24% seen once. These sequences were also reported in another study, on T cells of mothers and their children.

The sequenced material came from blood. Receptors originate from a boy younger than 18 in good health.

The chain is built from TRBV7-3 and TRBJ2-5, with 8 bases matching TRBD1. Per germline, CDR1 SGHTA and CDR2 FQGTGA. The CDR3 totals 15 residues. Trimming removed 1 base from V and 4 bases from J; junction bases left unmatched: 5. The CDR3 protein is CASSLSTGGRETQYF. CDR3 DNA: TGTGCCAGCAGCTTAAGTACAGGGGGAAGAGAGACCCAGTACTTC.

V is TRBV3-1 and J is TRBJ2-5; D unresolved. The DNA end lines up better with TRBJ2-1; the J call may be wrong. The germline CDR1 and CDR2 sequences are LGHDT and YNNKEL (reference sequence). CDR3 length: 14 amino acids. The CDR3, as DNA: TGTGCCAGCAGCCAAGATTGGGTAGGCAATGAGCAGTTCTTC. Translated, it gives CASSQDWVGNEQFF.

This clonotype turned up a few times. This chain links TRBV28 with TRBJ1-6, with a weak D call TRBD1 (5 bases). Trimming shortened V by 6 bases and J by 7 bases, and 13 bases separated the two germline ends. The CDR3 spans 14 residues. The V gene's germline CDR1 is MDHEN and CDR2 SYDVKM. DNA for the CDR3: TGTGCCAGCAGGGGGGACCTGAAAAATTCACCCCTCCACTTT. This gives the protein CASRGDLKNSPLHF. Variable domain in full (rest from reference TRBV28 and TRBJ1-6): DVKVTQSSRYLVKRTGEKVFLECVQDMDHENMFWYRQDPGLGLRLIYFSYDVKMKEKGDIPEGYSVSREKKERFSLILESASTNQTSMYLCASRGDLKNSPLHFGNGTRLTVT.

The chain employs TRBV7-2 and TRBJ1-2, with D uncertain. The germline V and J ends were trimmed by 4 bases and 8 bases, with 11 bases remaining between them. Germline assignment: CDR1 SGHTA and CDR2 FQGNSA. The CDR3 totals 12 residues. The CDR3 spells CASSSADLGYTF. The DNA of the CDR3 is TGTGCCAGCAGCTCGGCGGACTTAGGCTACACCTTC. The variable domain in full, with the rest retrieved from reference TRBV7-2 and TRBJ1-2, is GAGVSQSPSNKVTEKGKDVELRCDPISGHTALYWYRQSLGQGLEFLIYFQGNSAPDKSGLPSDRFSAERTGGSVSTLTIQRTQQEDSAVYLCASSSADLGYTFGSGTRLTVV.

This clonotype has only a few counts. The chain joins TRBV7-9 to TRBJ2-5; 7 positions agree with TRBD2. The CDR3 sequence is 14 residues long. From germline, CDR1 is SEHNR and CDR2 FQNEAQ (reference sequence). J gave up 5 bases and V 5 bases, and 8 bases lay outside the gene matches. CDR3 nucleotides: TGTGCCAGCAGCCAACGACTAGCCGTTGAGACCCAGTACTTC. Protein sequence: CASSQRLAVETQYF.

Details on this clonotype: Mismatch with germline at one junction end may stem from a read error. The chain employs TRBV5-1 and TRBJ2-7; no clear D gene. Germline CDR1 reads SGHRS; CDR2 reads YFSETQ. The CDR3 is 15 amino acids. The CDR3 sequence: CASSLEAGTTYVQYF. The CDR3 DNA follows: TGCGCCAGCAGCTTGGAGGCAGGAACGACCTACGTGCAGTACTTC.

DNA of the CDR3: TGTGCCAGCAGCTTAAGGGTGGGGGCCCCTAGCACAGATACGCAGTATTTT. As protein: CASSLRVGAPSTDTQYF. The V call is TRBV11-2, the J call TRBJ2-3; tentative D call: TRBD1 (6 bases). CDR3 size: 17 residues. CDR1 and CDR2 (germline): SGHAT, FQNNGV. The germline V and J ends were trimmed by 2 bases and 0 bases, with 15 bases remaining between them.

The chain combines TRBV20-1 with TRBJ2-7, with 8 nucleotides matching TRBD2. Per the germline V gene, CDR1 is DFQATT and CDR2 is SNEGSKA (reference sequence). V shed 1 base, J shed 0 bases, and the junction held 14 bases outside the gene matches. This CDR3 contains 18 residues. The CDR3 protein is CSARGRGTSGESSYEQYF. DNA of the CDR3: TGCAGTGCTAGAGGACGTGGAACTAGCGGAGAAAGCTCCTACGAGCAGTACTTC.

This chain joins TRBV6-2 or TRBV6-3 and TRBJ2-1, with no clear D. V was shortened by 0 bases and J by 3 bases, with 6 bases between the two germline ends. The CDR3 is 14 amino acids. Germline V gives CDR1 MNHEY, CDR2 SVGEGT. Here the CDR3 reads CASSYSPFYNEQFF. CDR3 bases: TGTGCCAGCAGTTACTCGCCGTTCTACAATGAGCAGTTCTTC.

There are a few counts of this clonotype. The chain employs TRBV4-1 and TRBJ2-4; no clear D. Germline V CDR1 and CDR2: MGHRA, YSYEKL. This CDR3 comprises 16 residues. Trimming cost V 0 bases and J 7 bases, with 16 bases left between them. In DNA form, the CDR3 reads TGCGCCAGCAGCCAAGAAGGGCCCCCCACAGTTAACATTCAGTACTTC. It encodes CASSQEGPPTVNIQYF.

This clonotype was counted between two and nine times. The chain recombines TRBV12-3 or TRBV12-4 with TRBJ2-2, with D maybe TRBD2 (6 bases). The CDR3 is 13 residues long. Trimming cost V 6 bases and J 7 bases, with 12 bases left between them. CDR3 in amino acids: CASRSQGLGELFF. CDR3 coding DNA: TGTGCCAGCAGGTCTCAGGGACTCGGGGAGCTGTTTTTT.

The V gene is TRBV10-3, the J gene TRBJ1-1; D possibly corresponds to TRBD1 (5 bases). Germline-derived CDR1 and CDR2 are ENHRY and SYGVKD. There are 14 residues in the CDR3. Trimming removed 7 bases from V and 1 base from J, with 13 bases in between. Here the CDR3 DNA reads TGTGCCATCAAAACCCCGGGGGGGAACACTGAAGCTTTCTTT. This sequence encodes CAIKTPGGNTEAFF.

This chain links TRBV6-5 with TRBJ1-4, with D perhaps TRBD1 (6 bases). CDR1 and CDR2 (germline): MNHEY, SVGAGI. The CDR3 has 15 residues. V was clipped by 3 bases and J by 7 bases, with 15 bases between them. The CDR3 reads CASSYTRGGSEKLFF. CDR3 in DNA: TGTGCCAGCAGTTATACCAGGGGAGGATCTGAAAAACTGTTTTTT.

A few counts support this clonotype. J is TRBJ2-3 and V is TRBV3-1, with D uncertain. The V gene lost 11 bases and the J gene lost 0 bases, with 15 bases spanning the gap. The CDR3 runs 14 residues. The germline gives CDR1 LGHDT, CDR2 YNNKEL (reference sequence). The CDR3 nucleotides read TGTGCCTGCCGACGCGGTCGGAGCACAGATACGCAGTATTTT. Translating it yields CACRRGRSTDTQYF.

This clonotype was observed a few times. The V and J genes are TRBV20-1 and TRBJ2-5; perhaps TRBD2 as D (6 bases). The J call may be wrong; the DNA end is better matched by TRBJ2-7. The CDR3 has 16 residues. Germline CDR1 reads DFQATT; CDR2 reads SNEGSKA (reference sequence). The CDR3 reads CSARDPGGDSTYEQYF. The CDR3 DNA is TGCAGTGCTAGAGATCCAGGAGGGGATAGTACCTACGAGCAGTACTTC.

CDR3 loop: CASSLTRGGEETQYF. DNA of the CDR3: TGTGCCAGCAGCTTAACCCGGGGGGGGGAAGAGACCCAGTACTTC. This chain uses TRBV7-9 with TRBJ2-5; 8 bases are a match to TRBD2. The germline V gene encodes CDR1 SEHNR and CDR2 FQNEAQ (reference sequence). Germline trimming cut 2 bases from V and 3 bases from J; bases unmatched to any gene: 5. CDR3 length: 15 residues.

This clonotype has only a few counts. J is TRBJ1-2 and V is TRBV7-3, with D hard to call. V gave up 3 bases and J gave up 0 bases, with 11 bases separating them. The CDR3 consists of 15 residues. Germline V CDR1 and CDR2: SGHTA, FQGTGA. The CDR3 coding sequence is TGTGCCAGCAGCTTGGTTAGGGTGGCTAACTATGGCTACACCTTC. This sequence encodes CASSLVRVANYGYTF.

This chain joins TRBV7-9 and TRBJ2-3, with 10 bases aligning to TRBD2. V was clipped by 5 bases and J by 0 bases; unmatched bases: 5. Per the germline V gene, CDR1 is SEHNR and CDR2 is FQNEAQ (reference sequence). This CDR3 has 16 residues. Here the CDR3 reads CASSRTSGSSTDTQYF. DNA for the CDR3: TGTGCCAGCAGCCGGACTAGCGGAAGCAGCACAGATACGCAGTATTTT.

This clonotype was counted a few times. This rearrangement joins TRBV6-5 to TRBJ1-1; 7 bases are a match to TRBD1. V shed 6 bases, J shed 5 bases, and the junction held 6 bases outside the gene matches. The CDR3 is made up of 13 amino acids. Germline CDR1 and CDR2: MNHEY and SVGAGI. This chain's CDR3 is CASRSGGTTEAFF. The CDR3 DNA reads TGTGCCAGCAGGTCAGGGGGAACGACTGAAGCTTTCTTT.

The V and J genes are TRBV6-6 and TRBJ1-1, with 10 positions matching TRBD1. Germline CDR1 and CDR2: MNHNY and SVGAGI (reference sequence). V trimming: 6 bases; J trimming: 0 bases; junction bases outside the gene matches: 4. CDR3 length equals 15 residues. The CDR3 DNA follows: TGTGCCAGCAGACCGACAGGGGGCCTGAACACTGAAGCTTTCTTT. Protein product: CASRPTGGLNTEAFF.

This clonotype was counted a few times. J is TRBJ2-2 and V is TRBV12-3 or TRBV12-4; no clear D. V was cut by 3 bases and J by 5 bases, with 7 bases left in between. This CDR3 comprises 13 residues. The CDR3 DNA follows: TGTGCCAGCAGTTTCTTCAGGACCGGGGAGCTGTTTTTT. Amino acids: CASSFFRTGELFF.

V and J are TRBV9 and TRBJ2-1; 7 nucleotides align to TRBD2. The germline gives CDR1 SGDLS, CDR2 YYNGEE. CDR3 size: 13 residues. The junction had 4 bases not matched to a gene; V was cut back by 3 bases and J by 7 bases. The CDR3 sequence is CASSAEGGNEQFF. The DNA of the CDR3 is TGTGCCAGCAGCGCCGAGGGAGGGAATGAGCAGTTCTTC.

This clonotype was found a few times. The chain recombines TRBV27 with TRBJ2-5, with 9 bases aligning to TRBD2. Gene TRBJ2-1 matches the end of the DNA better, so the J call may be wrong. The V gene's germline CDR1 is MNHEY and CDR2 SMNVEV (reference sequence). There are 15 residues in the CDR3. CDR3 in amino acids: CASSLSGTSPNEQFF. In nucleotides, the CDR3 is TGTGCCAGCAGTTTATCGGGGACTAGCCCCAATGAGCAGTTCTTC.

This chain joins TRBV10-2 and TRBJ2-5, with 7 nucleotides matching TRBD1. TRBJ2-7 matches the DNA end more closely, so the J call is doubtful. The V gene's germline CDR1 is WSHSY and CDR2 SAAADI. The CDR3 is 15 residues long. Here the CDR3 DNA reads TGCGCCAGCAGAGGGGACAGAGAACCCTCCTACGAGCAGTACTTC. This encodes CASRGDREPSYEQYF.

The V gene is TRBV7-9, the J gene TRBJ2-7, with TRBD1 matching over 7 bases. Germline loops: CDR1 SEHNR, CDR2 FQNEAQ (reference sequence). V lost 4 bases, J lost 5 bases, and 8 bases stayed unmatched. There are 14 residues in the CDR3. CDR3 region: CASSWTEGADEQYF. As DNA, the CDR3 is TGTGCCAGCAGCTGGACCGAGGGGGCCGACGAGCAGTACTTC.

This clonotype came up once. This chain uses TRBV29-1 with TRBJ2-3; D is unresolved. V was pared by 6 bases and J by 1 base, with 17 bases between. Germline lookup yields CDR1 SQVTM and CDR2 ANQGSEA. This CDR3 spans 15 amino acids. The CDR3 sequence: CSVSRGATRTDTQYF. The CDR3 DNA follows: TGCAGCGTCTCCCGCGGTGCGACCCGCACAGATACGCAGTATTTT.

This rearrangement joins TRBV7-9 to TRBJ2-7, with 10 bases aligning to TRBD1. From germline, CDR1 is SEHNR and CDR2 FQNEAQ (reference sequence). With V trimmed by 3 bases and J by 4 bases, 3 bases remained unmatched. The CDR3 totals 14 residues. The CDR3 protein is CASSFRQGAYEQYF. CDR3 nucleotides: TGTGCCAGCAGCTTCAGACAGGGGGCGTACGAGCAGTACTTC.

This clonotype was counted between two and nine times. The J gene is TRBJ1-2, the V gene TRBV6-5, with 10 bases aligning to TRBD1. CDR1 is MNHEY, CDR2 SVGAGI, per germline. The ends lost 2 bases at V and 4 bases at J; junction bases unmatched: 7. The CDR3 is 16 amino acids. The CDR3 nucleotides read TGTGCCAGCAGTTACACCAGGACAGGGGGTGGCTATGGCTACACCTTC. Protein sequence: CASSYTRTGGGYGYTF.